The following is a TCR beta chain sequence with its context. The antigen is unknown. This record belongs to a study of T cells in Graves' hyperthyroidism and ophthalmopathy. About the research overall: Before any treatment, at initial diagnosis, peripheral blood was collected. Study results and limitations: Most thyroid clonotypes expanded above 0.001 were also detected in blood.

The source material, RNA transcripts, was used to amplify TCR beta CDR3 regions. A first-round RT-PCR of the TCR CDR3 used the HTBI primer set. TCRdb processed the multiplex PCR reads anew with MiXCR; each CDR3 protein has one entry. Altogether hundreds of thousands of distinct CDR3 sequences are present, around 17% being singletons, with the ten largest covering approximately 20%. Sequencing was done on a sample of blood. This clonotype was obtained from a woman aged 18 to 35 with Graves' hyperthyroidism.

For the CDR3, the DNA is TGCAGTGCTAGTAAGGGGTACGGGCCCGGGGAGCTGTTTTTT. Amino acids: CSASKGYGPGELFF. This chain joins TRBV20-1 and TRBJ2-2, with D possibly being TRBD1 (5 bases). The CDR3 is 14 amino acids. The V gene's germline CDR1 is DFQATT and CDR2 SNEGSKA (reference sequence). Trimming shortened V by 3 bases and J by 6 bases, and 14 bases separated the two germline ends.